A single sample is the source of the 5 T cell receptor beta chains below, sequenced in a study of CD8+ T cells in alopecia areata. cDNA prepared by RNA extraction and subsequent reverse transcription served as the template for sequencing. This table comes from immunoSEQ multiplex PCR, and its TCRdb copy is limited to in-frame clones, with some not included. The sample consists of tens of thousands of clones, 55% to 75% of them appearing once. Indicated treatment: oral pan-JAK inhibitor, 5-10 mg twice daily. The sample here was CD8+ T cells sorted from blood, taken at week 4, from a patient treated with tofacitinib. These receptors all come from a human donor with alopecia areata.

The V and J genes are TRBV25-1 and TRBJ2-2; D unresolved. The V end lost 1 base, the J end lost 4 bases, and 7 bases lay between the germline ends. There are 14 residues in the CDR3. Germline V gene sequence: CDR1 MGHDK, CDR2 SYGVNS. The CDR3 DNA follows: TGTGCCAGCAGTGAATTAGGCCGCACCGGGGAGCTGTTTTTT. This gives the protein CASSELGRTGELFF.

This clone was seen a handful of times. The sample holds other DNA sequences that translate to the same CDR3. The chain carries TRBV19 and TRBJ1-1, with D unresolved. The CDR3 sequence is 12 residues long. From germline, CDR1 is LNHDA and CDR2 SQIVND (reference sequence). Trimming cost V 3 bases and J 5 bases, with 7 bases left between them. CDR3 protein: CASSIGRTEAFF. Written as DNA, the CDR3 is TGTGCCAGTAGTATTGGGAGGACTGAAGCTTTCTTT.

The chain combines TRBV5-1 with TRBJ1-1; TRBD1 matches at 7 bases. CDR3 size: 15 residues. Germline loops: CDR1 SGHRS, CDR2 YFSETQ. J lost 1 base, V lost 0 bases, and 3 bases had no gene match. The CDR3 DNA is TGCGCCAGCAGCTTGGTGGCAGGGGGGAACACTGAAGCTTTCTTT. Amino acid sequence: CASSLVAGGNTEAFF.

V and J are TRBV10-2 and TRBJ2-7; D is unclear. This CDR3 spans 12 amino acids. Germline CDR1 is WSHSY and CDR2 is SAAADI. V was clipped by 5 bases and J by 5 bases, with 10 bases between them. The CDR3 loop is CASSPGTHEQYF. CDR3 bases: TGCGCCAGCAGTCCAGGAACCCACGAGCAGTACTTC.

The chain combines TRBV7-2 with TRBJ1-1; D is possibly TRBD1 (5 bases). V was clipped by 2 bases and J by 6 bases, with 22 bases between them. The CDR3 extends over 17 amino acids. Germline CDR1 and CDR2: SGHTA and FQGNSA. The CDR3 sequence is CASSLLGTHIWGAEAFF. CDR3 sequence (DNA): TGTGCCAGCAGCTTACTTGGAACACATATCTGGGGGGCTGAAGCTTTCTTT.